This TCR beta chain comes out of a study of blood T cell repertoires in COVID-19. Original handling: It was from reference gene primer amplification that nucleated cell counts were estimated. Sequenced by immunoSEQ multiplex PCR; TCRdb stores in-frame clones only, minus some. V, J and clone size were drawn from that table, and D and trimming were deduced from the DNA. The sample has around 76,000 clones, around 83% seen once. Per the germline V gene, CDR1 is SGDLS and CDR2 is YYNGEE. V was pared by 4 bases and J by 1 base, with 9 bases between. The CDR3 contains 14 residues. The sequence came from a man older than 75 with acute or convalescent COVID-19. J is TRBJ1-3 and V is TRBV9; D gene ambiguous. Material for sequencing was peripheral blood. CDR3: CASSRERSGNTIYF. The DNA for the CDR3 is TGTGCCAGCAGCCGTGAGAGATCTGGAAACACCATATATTTT.